Listed below are T cell receptor beta chains from one sample, sequenced in a study of blood T cell repertoires in COVID-19. The method was immunoSEQ multiplex PCR; TCRdb's version includes in-frame clones alone and lacks a portion of them. The data show about 190,000 clones, around 80% seen once. The sequenced material came from peripheral blood. These receptors were collected from an elderly woman with active or convalescent COVID-19. CDR3s include the opening cysteine and the closing phenylalanine or tryptophan. The D gene is left open where the match is weak. Size tells how often a clone was seen (once, few, many) or the class of an expanded clone, and some rows leave it out.

CASSVGGGQVLWGYTF TGTGCCAGCAGCGTTGGTGGGGGACAGGTCCTCTGGGGCTACACCTTC TRBD1 - TRBJ1-2 TRBV9
CASSQYRGGWDQPQHF TGTGCCAGCAGCCAATATCGAGGAGGGTGGGATCAGCCCCAGCATTTT - - TRBJ1-5 TRBV3-1/TRBV3-2
CASSLAGNYGYTF TGTGCCAGCAGTCTGGCAGGGAACTATGGCTACACCTTC - - TRBJ1-2 TRBV2
CASSLAPTASSFTGELFF TGCGCCAGCAGCTTGGCCCCCACAGCTTCCTCATTCACCGGGGAGCTGTTTTTT - - TRBJ2-2 TRBV5-1
CASSVEREDRQETQYF TGTGCCAGCAGTGTCGAGCGGGAGGACCGACAAGAGACCCAGTACTTC TRBD2 - TRBJ2-5 TRBV2
CASSESLARVAGELFF TGTGCCAGCAGCGAAAGCCTAGCCCGGGTCGCCGGGGAGCTGTTTTTT - - TRBJ2-2 TRBV6-1
CAISPENYGYTF TGTGCCATCAGTCCAGAAAACTATGGCTACACCTTC - - TRBJ1-2 TRBV10-3
CASSLEGQGGYEQYF TGTGCCAGCAGCTTGGAGGGACAGGGAGGTTACGAGCAGTACTTC TRBD1 - TRBJ2-7 TRBV5-4
CASSEAHGQGPNTGELFF TGTGCCAGCAGTGAAGCCCATGGACAGGGCCCTAACACCGGGGAGCTGTTTTTT TRBD1 - TRBJ2-2 TRBV2
CAISESGGNSPLHF TGTGCCATCAGTGAGTCCGGGGGTAATTCACCCCTCCACTTT - - TRBJ1-6 TRBV10-3
CASSPLARTATIQETQYF TGTGCCAGCAGTCCGTTAGCCCGGACAGCAACGATCCAAGAGACCCAGTACTTC - once TRBJ2-5 TRBV28
CASSEAVRSNTGELFF TGTGCCAGCAGTGAAGCGGTCAGATCGAACACCGGGGAGCTGTTTTTT - - TRBJ2-2 TRBV2
CASSFGGVGEQYF TGTGCCAGCAGCTTCGGCGGGGTGGGCGAGCAGTACTTC - - TRBJ2-7 TRBV11-2
CASSPSGTGSGYTF TGTGCCAGCAGTCCTTCCGGGACAGGGAGCGGCTACACCTTC TRBD1 - TRBJ1-2 TRBV28
CASSVMWDRGPINYGYTF TGTGCCAGTAGTGTCATGTGGGACAGAGGTCCTATAAACTATGGCTACACCTTC TRBD1 - TRBJ1-2 TRBV19
CASSLGQANYGYTF TGCGCCAGCAGCTTAGGACAAGCTAACTATGGCTACACCTTC - - TRBJ1-2 TRBV5-1
CASSAHRGRGTEAFF TGTGCCAGCAGCGCCCACAGGGGGCGAGGCACTGAAGCTTTCTTT - - TRBJ1-1 TRBV12-1
CASSPRGQQPQHF TGCGCCAGCAGCCCCAGGGGGCAACAGCCCCAGCATTTT TRBD1 - TRBJ1-5 TRBV5-1
CASSSGMYETQYF TGCGCCAGCAGCTCAGGGATGTATGAGACCCAGTACTTC - few TRBJ2-5 TRBV5-1
CASSLRLAETQYF TGTGCCAGCAGCCTTAGGCTAGCAGAGACCCAGTACTTC - - TRBJ2-5 TRBV4-2
CASGLIGLEQYF TGTGCCAGCGGATTAATAGGACTCGAGCAGTACTTC - - TRBJ2-7 TRBV2
CASSLGQGGYNEQFF TGTGCTAGCAGCTTAGGACAGGGTGGCTACAATGAGCAGTTCTTC TRBD1 - TRBJ2-1 TRBV7-7
CASSPSEDRGLYGYTF TGTGCCAGCTCACCATCGGAGGACAGGGGGCTTTATGGCTACACCTTC TRBD1 - TRBJ1-2 TRBV18
CASSQGDRTYRNTEAFF TGCGCCAGCAGCCAAGGGGACAGGACTTATAGGAACACTGAAGCTTTCTTT TRBD1 - TRBJ1-1 TRBV4-1
CASSLGRQGQTQYF TGTGCCAGCAGCTTGGGTAGACAGGGGCAGACCCAGTACTTC TRBD1 few TRBJ2-5 TRBV5-5
CASSLVVARGTRSGANVLTF TGCGCCAGCAGCTTGGTGGTTGCGCGGGGGACCCGGTCTGGGGCCAACGTCCTGACTTTC TRBD2 - TRBJ2-6 TRBV5-1
CASSLSAGRGPKTQYF TGTGCCAGCAGCTTAAGTGCCGGCAGGGGGCCGAAGACCCAGTACTTC TRBD1 - TRBJ2-5 TRBV11-3
CASSLGGTGGYEQYF TGTGCCAGCAGCTTAGGCGGGACAGGGGGCTACGAGCAGTACTTC TRBD1 - TRBJ2-7 TRBV7-6
CASSKQGQHLNNYGYTF TGTGCCAGCAGTAAACAGGGGCAACACCTTAATAACTATGGCTACACCTTC TRBD1 - TRBJ1-2 TRBV27
CASSQAGGGTDWTGINEKLFF TGCGCCAGCAGCCAAGCCGGGGGTGGGACTGATTGGACAGGGATAAATGAAAAACTGTTTTTT TRBD1 - TRBJ1-4 TRBV4-1
CSVTYRGEEQYF TGCAGCGTTACCTACCGGGGTGAAGAGCAGTACTTC - - TRBJ2-7 TRBV29-1
CASSFGQGVANTGELFF TGTGCCAGCAGCTTCGGACAGGGGGTCGCGAACACCGGGGAGCTGTTTTTT TRBD1 - TRBJ2-2 TRBV2
CASSELAGGQSQYF TGTGCCAGCAGTGAACTAGCGGGGGGGCAATCGCAGTATTTT TRBD2 - TRBJ2-3 TRBV2
CASSFRDRGAEAFF TGTGCCAGCAGTTTCCGGGACAGGGGCGCTGAAGCTTTCTTT TRBD1 - TRBJ1-1 TRBV27
CASSLVEGANSEAFF TGTGCCAGCAGCTTAGTGGAGGGGGCGAACTCTGAAGCTTTCTTT TRBD1 - TRBJ1-1 TRBV7-9
CASSQERRGREQYF TGCGCCAGCAGCCAAGAGCGCAGGGGGCGAGAGCAGTACTTC TRBD1 - TRBJ2-7 TRBV4-1
CASSEGQGPYEQYF TGTGCCAGCAGCGAGGGACAGGGGCCCTACGAGCAGTACTTC TRBD1 few TRBJ2-7 TRBV28
CASSLRGGSAKNIQYF TGTGCCAGCAGTTTAAGAGGGGGATCCGCCAAAAACATTCAGTACTTC - - TRBJ2-4 TRBV28
CASSRLSSGGTDTQYF TGTGCCAGCTCACGACTATCTAGCGGGGGCACAGATACGCAGTATTTT TRBD2 once TRBJ2-3 TRBV18
CASSLRDSLSETQYF TGTGCCAGCAGTTTAAGGGACAGCCTTTCAGAGACCCAGTACTTC TRBD1 - TRBJ2-5 TRBV6-5
CASRWTGVARETQYF TGCGCCAGCAGATGGACAGGGGTGGCCCGGGAGACCCAGTACTTC TRBD1 - TRBJ2-5 TRBV10-1
CASTGIGGRTEAFF TGTGCCAGCACCGGAATTGGGGGCCGGACTGAAGCTTTCTTT - once TRBJ1-1 TRBV28
CASSSASDVWANVLTF TGTGCCAGCAGTTCTGCTAGCGACGTCTGGGCCAACGTCCTGACTTTC - few TRBJ2-6 TRBV28
CASSPARSDRDTQYF TGTGCCAGCAGCCCCGCTAGGAGCGACAGAGATACGCAGTATTTT - few TRBJ2-3 TRBV7-2
CASSLHEQFF TGTGCCAGCAGTCTACATGAGCAGTTCTTC - - TRBJ2-1 TRBV28
CASSLAVDRAYGYTF TGCGCCAGCAGCTTGGCCGTGGACAGGGCCTATGGCTACACCTTC TRBD1 - TRBJ1-2 TRBV5-1
CASSGTGGSETQYF TGCGCCAGCAGCGGGACAGGGGGCTCCGAGACCCAGTACTTC TRBD1 - TRBJ2-5 TRBV5-1
CASSLLTEAFF TGTGCCAGCAGTTTACTGACTGAAGCTTTCTTT - few TRBJ1-1 TRBV6-2/TRBV6-3
CASSLRLVGGYEQYF TGTGCCAGCAGCTTACGACTAGTAGGAGGGTACGAGCAGTACTTC - - TRBJ2-7 TRBV13